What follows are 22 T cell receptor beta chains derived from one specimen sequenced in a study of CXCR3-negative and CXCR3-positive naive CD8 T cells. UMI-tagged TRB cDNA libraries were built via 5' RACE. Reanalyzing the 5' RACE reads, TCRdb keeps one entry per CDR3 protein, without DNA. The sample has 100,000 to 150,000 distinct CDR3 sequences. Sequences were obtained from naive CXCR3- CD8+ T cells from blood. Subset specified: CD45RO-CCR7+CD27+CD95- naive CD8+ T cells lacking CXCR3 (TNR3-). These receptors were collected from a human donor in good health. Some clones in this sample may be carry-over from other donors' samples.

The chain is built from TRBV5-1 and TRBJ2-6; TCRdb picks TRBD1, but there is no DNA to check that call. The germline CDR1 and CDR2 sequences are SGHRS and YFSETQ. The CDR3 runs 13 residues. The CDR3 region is CASDSPGANVLTF.

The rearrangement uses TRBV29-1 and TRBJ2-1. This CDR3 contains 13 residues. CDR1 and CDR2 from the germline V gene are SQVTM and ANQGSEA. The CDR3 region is CSVVPGSYNEQFF.

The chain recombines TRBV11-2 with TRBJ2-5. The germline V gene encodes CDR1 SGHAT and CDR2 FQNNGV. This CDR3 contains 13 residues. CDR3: CASSLWRQETQYF.

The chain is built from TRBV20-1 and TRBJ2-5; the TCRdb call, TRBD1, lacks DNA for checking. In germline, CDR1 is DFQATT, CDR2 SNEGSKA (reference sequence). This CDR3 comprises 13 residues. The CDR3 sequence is CSAPRGESETQYF.

CDR3 loop: CAIRAGTAYEQYF. The chain couples TRBV10-3 to TRBJ2-7; TCRdb outputs TRBD1, but without DNA this stays unchecked. CDR3 length: 13 residues. Germline CDR1 and CDR2: ENHRY and SYGVKD.

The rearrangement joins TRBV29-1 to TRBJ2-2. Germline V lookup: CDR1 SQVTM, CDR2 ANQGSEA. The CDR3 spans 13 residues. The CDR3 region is CSVGRTNTGELFF.

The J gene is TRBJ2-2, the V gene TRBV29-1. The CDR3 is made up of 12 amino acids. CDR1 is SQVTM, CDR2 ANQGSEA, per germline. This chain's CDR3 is CSVVGDTGELFF.

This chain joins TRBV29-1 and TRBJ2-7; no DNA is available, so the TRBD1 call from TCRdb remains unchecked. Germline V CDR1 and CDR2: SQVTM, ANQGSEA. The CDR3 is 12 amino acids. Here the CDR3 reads CSVYEQGGEQYF.

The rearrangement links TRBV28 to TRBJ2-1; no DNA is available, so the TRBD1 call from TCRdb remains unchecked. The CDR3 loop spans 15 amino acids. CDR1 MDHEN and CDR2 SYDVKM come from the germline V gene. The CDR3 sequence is CASTRGVLSYNEQFF.

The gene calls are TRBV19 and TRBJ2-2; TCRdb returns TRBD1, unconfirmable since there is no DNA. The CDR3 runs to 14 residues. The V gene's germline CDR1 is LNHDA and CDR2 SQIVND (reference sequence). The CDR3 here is CASSIGQGSGELFF.

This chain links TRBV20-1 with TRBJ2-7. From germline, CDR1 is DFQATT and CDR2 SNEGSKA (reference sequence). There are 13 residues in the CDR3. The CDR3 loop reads CSARDRLSLEQYF.

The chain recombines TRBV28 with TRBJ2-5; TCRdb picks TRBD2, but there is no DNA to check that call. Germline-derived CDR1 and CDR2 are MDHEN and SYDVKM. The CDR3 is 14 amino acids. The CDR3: CASSFIGRGETQYF.

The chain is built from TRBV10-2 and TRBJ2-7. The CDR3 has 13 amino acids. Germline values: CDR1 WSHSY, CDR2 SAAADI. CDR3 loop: CASSENSPYEQYF.

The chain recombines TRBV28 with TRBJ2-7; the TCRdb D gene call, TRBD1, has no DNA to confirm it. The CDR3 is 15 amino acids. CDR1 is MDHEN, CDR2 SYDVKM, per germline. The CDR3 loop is CASSLRGGDSYEQYF.

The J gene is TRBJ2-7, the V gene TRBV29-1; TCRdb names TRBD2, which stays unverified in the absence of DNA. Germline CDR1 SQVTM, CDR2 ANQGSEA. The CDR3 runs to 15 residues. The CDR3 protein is CSVGLAGDRPYEQYF.

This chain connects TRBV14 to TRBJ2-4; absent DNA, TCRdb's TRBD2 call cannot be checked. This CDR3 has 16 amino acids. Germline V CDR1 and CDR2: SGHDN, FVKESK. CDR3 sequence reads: CASSRGTSRTKNIQYF.

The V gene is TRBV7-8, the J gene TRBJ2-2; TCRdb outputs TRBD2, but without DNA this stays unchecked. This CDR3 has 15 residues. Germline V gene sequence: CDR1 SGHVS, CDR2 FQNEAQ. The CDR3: CASSTSGGGTGELFF. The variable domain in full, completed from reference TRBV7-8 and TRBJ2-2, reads GAGVSQSPRYKVAKRGQDVALRCDPISGHVSLFWYQQALGQGPEFLTYFQNEAQLDKSGLPSDRFFAERPEGSVSTLKIQRTQQEDSAVYLCASSTSGGGTGELFFGEGSRLTVL.

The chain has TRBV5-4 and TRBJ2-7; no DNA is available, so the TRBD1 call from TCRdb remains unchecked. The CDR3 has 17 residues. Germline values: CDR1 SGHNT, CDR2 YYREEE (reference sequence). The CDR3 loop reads CAASNSEDSDLSYEQYF.

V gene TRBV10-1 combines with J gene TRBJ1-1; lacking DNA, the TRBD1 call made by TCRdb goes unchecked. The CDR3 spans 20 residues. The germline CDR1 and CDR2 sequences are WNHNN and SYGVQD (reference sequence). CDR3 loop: CASKAFENFGTPSRNTEAFF.

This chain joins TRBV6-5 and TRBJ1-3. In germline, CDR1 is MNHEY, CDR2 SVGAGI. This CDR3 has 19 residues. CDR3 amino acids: CASSYSNVWRQSSGNTIYF.

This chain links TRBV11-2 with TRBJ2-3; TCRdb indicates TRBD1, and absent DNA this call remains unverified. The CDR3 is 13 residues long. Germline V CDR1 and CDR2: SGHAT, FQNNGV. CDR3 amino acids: CASSLQDSPGRYF.

CDR3 loop: CASSPTGFTEAFF. The chain employs TRBV7-9 and TRBJ1-1; TCRdb indicates TRBD1, and absent DNA this call remains unverified. Germline values: CDR1 SEHNR, CDR2 FQNEAQ (reference sequence). The CDR3 extends over 13 amino acids.